This T cell receptor beta chain was captured by sequencing in a study of Graves' ophthalmopathy and Graves' hyperthyroidism. The CDR3 extends over 12 amino acids. The V and J ends lost 5 bases and 4 bases respectively, with 8 bases between them. The V gene's germline CDR1 is SEHNR and CDR2 FQNEAQ (reference sequence). The sample holds many counts of this clonotype. RNA served as the template for amplifying TCR beta CDR3 regions. First-round RT-PCR relied on HTBI primers, and a second-round multiplex PCR came next. Via MiXCR, TCRdb re-called the multiplex PCR reads, giving one row per CDR3 protein. The table includes roughly 500,000 distinct CDR3 sequences, 13% to 15% detected once.

The sequence was obtained from a woman in her 30s with Graves' ophthalmopathy. The material sequenced was blood. The V and J genes are TRBV7-9 and TRBJ1-2; D not resolved. CDR3 coding DNA: TGTGCCAGCAGCCCTAACGCCTATGGCTACACCTTC. Its translation is CASSPNAYGYTF.